This TCR beta chain was profiled in a study of identical twins. CDR1 and CDR2 (germline): SNHLY, FYNNEI. V lost 7 bases to trimming and J lost 0 bases, with 7 bases between them. The CDR3 extends over 14 amino acids. TCRdb called the 5' RACE reads again in MiXCR, with one record for every CDR3 protein. The sample has some 690,000 distinct CDR3 sequences, 21% seen once; the top ten hold 4.3%. These sequences were also reported in another study, on T cells expressing NK-cell markers.

The specimen was PBMCs. V usage is TRBV2 and J usage is TRBJ2-6; D ambiguous. The clonotype originates from a woman in her late teens or twenties in good health. The CDR3 region has the DNA TGTGCCAGCACCCGGAACTCTGGGGCCAACGTCCTGACTTTC. It yields the protein CASTRNSGANVLTF.